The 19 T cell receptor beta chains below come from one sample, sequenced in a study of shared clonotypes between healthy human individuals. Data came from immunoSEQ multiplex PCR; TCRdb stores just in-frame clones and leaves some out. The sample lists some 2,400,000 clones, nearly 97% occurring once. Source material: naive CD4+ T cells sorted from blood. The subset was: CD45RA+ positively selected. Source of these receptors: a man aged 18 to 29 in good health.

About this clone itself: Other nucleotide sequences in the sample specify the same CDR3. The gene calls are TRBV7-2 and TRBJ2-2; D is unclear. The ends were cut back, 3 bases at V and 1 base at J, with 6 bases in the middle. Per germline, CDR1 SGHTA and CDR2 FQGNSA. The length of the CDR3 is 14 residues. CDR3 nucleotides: TGTGCCAGCAGCTTGAACGGGAACACCGGGGAGCTGTTTTTT. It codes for CASSLNGNTGELFF.

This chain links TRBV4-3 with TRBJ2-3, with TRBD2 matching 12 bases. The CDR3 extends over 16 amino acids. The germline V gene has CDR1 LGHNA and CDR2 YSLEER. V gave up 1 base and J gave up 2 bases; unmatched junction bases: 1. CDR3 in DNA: TGCGCCAGCAGCCAAGGGACTAGCGGGAACACAGATACGCAGTATTTT. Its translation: CASSQGTSGNTDTQYF.

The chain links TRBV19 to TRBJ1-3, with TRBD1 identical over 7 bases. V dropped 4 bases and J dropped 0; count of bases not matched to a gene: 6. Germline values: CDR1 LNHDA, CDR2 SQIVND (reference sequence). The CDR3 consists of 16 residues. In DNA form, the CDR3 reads TGTGCCAGTAGTAACCACAGGGGAGGCTCTGGAAACACCATATATTTT. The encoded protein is CASSNHRGGSGNTIYF. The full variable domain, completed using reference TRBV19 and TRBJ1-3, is DGGITQSPKYLFRKEGQNVTLSCEQNLNHDAMYWYRQDPGQGLRLIYYSQIVNDFQKGDIAEGYSVSREKKESFPLTVTSAQKNPTAFYLCASSNHRGGSGNTIYFGEGSWLTVV.

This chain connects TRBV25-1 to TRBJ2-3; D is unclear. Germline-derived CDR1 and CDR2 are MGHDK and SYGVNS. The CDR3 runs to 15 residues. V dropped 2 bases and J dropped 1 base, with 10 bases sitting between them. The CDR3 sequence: CASSERVTGTDTQYF. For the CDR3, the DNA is TGTGCCAGCAGTGAAAGAGTAACTGGCACAGATACGCAGTATTTT.

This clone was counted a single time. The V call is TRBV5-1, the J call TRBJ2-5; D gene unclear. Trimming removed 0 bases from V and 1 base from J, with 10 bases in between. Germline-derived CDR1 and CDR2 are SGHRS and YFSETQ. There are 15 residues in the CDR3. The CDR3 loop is CASSLAGWGQETQYF. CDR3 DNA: TGCGCCAGCAGCTTGGCCGGGTGGGGCCAAGAGACCCAGTACTTC.

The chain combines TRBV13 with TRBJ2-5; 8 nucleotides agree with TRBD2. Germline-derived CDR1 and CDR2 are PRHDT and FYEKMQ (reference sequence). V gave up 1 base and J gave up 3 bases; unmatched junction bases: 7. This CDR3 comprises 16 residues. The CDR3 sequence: CASSLARELAEETQYF. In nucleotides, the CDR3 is TGTGCCAGCAGCTTAGCACGAGAACTAGCGGAAGAGACCCAGTACTTC.

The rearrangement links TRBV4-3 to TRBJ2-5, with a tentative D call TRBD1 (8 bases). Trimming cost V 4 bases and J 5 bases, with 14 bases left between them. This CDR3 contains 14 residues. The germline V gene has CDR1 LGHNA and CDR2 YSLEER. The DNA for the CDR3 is TGCGCCAGCAGCCTCAGGGGGCGGGGGGAGACCCAGTACTTC. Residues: CASSLRGRGETQYF.

The chain's CDR3 is CASSLEGTTSYNEQFF. The DNA for the CDR3 is TGTGCCAGCAGCTTAGAAGGGACCACCTCCTACAATGAGCAGTTCTTC. The rearrangement uses TRBV11-3 and TRBJ2-1; D assignment may be TRBD1 or TRBD2 (5 bases each). V dropped 0 bases and J dropped 0 bases, with 9 bases sitting between them. CDR1 is SGHNT and CDR2 is YENEEA in the germline V gene. This CDR3 spans 16 amino acids.

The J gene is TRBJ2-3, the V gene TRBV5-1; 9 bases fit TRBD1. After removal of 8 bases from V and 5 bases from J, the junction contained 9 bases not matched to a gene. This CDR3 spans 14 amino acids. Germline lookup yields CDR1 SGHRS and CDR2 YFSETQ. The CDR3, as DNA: TGCGCCAGTGGCCGGGACAGGGCGGAAGATACGCAGTATTTT. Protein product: CASGRDRAEDTQYF.

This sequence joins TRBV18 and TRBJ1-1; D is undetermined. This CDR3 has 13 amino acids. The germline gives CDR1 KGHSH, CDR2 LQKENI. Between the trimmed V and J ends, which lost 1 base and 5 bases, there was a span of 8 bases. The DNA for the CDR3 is TGTGCCAGCTCACCACTTAGTCGAACTGAAGCTTTCTTT. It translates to CASSPLSRTEAFF.

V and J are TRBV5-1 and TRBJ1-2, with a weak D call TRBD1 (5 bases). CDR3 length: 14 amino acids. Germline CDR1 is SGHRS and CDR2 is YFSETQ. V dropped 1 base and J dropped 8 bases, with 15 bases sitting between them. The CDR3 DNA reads TGCGCCAGCAGCTTGTTGGGGGAATCGGGAGGCTACACCTTC. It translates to CASSLLGESGGYTF.

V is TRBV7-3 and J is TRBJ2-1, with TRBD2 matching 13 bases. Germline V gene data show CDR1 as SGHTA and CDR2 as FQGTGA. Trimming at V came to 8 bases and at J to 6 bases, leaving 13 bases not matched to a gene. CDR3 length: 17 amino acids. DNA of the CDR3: TGTGCCAGCGGAGAGGGACTAGCGGGGAAGGTTCCCAATGAGCAGTTCTTC. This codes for CASGEGLAGKVPNEQFF.

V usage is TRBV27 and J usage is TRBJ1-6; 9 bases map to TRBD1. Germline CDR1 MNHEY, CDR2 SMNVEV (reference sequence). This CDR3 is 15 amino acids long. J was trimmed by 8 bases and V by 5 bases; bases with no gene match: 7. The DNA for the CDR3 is TGTGCCAGCAGTCCGATGGGACAGGGTTATTCACCCCTCCACTTT. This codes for CASSPMGQGYSPLHF.

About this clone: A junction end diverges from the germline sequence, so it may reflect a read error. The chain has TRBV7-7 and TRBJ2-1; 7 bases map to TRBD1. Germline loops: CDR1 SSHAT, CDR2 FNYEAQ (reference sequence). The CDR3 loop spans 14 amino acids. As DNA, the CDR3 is TGTGCTAGCAGCTTAGGGGGCCAGGGGTCTGAGCAGTTCTTC. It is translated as CASSLGGQGSEQFF.

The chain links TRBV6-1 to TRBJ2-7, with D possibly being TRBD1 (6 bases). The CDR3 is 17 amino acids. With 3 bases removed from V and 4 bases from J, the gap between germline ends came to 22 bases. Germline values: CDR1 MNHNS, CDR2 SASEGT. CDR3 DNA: TGTGCCAGCAGTGACCATGGACAGCCTCAGCGCCTTTACGAGCAGTACTTC. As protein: CASSDHGQPQRLYEQYF.

CDR3 amino acids: CASSPRLAGVDTGELFF. The CDR3 DNA follows: TGTGCCAGCAGCCCTCGACTAGCGGGGGTTGACACCGGGGAGCTGTTTTTT. The rearrangement uses TRBV11-2 and TRBJ2-2; 12 bases align to TRBD2. The CDR3 sequence is 17 residues long. The ends lost 5 bases at V and 3 bases at J; junction bases unmatched: 7. Germline V CDR1 and CDR2: SGHAT, FQNNGV. The full variable domain, its missing parts supplied by reference TRBV11-2 and TRBJ2-2, is EAGVAQSPRYKIIEKRQSVAFWCNPISGHATLYWYQQILGQGPKLLIQFQNNGVVDDSQLPKDRFSAERLKGVDSTLKIQPAKLEDSAVYLCASSPRLAGVDTGELFFGEGSRLTVL.

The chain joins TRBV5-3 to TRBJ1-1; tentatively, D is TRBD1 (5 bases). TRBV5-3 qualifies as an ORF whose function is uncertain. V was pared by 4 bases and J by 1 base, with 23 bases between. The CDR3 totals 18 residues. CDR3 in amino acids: CARSLSGAGRAKNTEAFF. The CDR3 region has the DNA TGTGCCAGAAGCCTGTCTGGGGCGGGCAGGGCGAAGAACACTGAAGCTTTCTTT.

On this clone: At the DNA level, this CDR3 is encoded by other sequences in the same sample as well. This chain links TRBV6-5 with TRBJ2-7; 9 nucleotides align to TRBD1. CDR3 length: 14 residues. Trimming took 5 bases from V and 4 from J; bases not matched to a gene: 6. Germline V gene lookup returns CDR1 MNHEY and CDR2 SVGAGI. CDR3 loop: CASSRGQGGYEQYF. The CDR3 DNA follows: TGTGCCAGCAGTCGGGGACAGGGAGGTTACGAGCAGTACTTC.

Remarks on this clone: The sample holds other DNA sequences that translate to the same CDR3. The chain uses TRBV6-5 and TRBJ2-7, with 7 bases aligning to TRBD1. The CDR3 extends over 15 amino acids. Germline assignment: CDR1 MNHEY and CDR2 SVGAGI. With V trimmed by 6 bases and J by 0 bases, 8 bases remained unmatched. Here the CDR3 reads CASSPSQGSSYEQYF. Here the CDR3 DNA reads TGTGCCAGCAGCCCCTCACAGGGGAGCTCCTACGAGCAGTACTTC.